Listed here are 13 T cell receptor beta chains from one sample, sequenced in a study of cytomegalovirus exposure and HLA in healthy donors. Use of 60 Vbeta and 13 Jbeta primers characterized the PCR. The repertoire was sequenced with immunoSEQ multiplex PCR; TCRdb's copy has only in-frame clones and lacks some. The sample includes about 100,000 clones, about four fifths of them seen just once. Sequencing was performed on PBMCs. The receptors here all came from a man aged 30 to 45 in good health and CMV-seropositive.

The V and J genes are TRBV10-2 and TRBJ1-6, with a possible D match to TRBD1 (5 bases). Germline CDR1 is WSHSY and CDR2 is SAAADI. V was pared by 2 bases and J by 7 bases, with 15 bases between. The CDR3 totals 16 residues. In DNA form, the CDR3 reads TGCGCCAGCAGTGAGGCCTATCAGGGAACCAATTCACCCCTCCACTTT. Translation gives CASSEAYQGTNSPLHF.

The CDR3 reads CASSPLQRDGYTF. The CDR3 DNA reads TGTGCCAGCTCACCACTACAGAGGGATGGCTACACCTTC. The chain employs TRBV18 and TRBJ1-2; D call uncertain. This CDR3 region has 13 residues. The germline gives CDR1 KGHSH, CDR2 LQKENI. The V and J ends lost 1 base and 6 bases respectively, with 9 bases between them. Filled out from reference TRBV18 and TRBJ1-2, the complete variable domain reads NAGVMQNPRHLVRRRGQEARLRCSPMKGHSHVYWYRQLPEEGLKFMVYLQKENIIDESGMPKERFSAEFPKEGPSILRIQQVVRGDSAAYFCASSPLQRDGYTFGSGTRLTVV.

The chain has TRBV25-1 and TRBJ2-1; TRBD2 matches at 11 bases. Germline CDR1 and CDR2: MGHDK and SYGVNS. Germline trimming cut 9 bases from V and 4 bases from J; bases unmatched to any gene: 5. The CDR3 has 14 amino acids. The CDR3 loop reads CASRSGGDYNEQFF. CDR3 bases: TGTGCCAGTCGTAGCGGGGGGGATTACAATGAGCAGTTCTTC.

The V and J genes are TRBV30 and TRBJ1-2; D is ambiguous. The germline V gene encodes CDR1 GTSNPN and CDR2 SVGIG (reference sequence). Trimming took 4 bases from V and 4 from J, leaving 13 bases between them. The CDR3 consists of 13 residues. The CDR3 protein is CAWNSGFRYGYTF. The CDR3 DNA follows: TGTGCCTGGAATTCGGGGTTTCGCTATGGCTACACCTTC.

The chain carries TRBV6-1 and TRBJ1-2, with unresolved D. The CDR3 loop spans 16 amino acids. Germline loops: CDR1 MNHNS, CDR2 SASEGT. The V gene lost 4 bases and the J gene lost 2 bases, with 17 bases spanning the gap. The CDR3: CASSGREGLGNYGYTF. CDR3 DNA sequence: TGTGCCAGCAGTGGCCGCGAGGGTTTAGGGAACTATGGCTACACCTTC.

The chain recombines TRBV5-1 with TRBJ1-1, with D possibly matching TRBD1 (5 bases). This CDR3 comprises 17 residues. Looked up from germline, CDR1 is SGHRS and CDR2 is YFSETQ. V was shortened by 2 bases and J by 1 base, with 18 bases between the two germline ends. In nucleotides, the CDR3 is TGCGCCAGCAGCTTAATTTTGGCAGGGACTTGGAACACTGAAGCTTTCTTT. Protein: CASSLILAGTWNTEAFF.

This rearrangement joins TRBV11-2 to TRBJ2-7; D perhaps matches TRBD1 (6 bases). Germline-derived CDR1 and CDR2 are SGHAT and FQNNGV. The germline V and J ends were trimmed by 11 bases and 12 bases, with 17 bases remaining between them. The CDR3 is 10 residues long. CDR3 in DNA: TGTGCCGGAATCCGACAGGACCGGTACTTC. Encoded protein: CAGIRQDRYF.

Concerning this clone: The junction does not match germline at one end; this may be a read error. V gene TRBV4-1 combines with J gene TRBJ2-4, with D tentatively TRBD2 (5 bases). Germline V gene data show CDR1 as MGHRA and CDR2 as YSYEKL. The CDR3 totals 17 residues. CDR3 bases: TGCGCCAGCAGCCAAGGGCGGGCGGCCGGAGCCAAAAACAGTCAGTACTTC. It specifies CASSQGRAAGAKNSQYF.

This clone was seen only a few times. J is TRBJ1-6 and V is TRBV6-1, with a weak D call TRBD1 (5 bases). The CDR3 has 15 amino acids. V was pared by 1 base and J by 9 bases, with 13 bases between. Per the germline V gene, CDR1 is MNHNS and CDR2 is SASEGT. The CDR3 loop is CASSEGFGGVSPLHF. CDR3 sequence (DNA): TGTGCCAGCAGTGAAGGGTTTGGGGGGGTTTCACCCCTCCACTTT.

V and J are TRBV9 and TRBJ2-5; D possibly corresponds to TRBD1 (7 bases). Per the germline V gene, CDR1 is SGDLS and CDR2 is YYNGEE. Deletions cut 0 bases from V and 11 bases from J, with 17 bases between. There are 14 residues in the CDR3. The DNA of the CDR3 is TGTGCCAGCAGCGTAGGACAGGGCCTACGGGAGCAGTACTTC. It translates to CASSVGQGLREQYF.

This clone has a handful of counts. CDR3 loop: CASSLRTVDTGELFF. In nucleotides, the CDR3 is TGCGCCAGCAGCTTGCGGACAGTGGACACCGGGGAGCTGTTTTTT. The chain is built from TRBV5-1 and TRBJ2-2; maybe TRBD1 (6 bases). The ends were cut back, 1 base at V and 3 bases at J, with 10 bases in the middle. The germline V gene encodes CDR1 SGHRS and CDR2 YFSETQ. This CDR3 is 15 amino acids long.

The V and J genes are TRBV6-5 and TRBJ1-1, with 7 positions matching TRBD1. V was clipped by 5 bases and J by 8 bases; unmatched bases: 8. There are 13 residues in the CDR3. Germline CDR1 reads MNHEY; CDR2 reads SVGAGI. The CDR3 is CASSQGERGEAFF. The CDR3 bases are TGTGCCAGCAGTCAGGGGGAACGGGGGGAAGCTTTCTTT.

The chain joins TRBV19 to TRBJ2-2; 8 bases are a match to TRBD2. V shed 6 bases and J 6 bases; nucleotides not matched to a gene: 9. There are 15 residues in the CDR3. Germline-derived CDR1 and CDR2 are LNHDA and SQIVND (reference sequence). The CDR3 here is CASRRAAGRAGELFF. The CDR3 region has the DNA TGTGCCAGTAGACGTGCCGCCGGGAGGGCCGGGGAGCTGTTTTTT. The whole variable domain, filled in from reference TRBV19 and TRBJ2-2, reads DGGITQSPKYLFRKEGQNVTLSCEQNLNHDAMYWYRQDPGQGLRLIYYSQIVNDFQKGDIAEGYSVSREKKESFPLTVTSAQKNPTAFYLCASRRAAGRAGELFFGEGSRLTVL.